These T cell receptor beta chains were read from a single sample in a study of a mutant IDH1 vaccine in newly diagnosed glioma. Assay: immunoSEQ multiplex PCR; the TCRdb copy retains only in-frame clones and omits some. Of about 30,000 clones in the sample, 60% to 80% were seen once. Their cognate antigens are unknown. The sample here was PBMCs, taken from a glioma patient whose treatment included an IDH1 peptide vaccine. The receptors derive from a young man with glioma. The CDR3 runs from the conserved cysteine through the conserved F or W. A D gene is named only where the DNA matches it firmly. For some rows the clone size is stated as once, few or many, or as a class when expanded; others skip it.

D	V	J	size	CDR3	DNA
TRBD1	TRBV2	TRBJ1-2	.	CASSEVGTANYGYTF	TGTGCCAGCAGTGAAGTTGGGACAGCTAACTATGGCTACACCTTC
TRBD2	TRBV4-1	TRBJ2-7	.	CASSQETSGRGGQYF	TGCGCCAGCAGCCAAGAGACTAGCGGGAGAGGCGGCCAGTACTTC
.	TRBV19	TRBJ2-2	.	CASSKVQTNTGELFF	TGTGCCAGTAGTAAGGTACAGACGAACACCGGGGAGCTGTTTTTT
.	TRBV19	TRBJ1-5	.	CASSIAPLQPQHF	TGTGCCAGTAGTATAGCCCCACTCCAGCCCCAGCATTTT
.	TRBV4-3	TRBJ1-1	.	CASSQDGDVEAFF	TGCGCCAGCAGCCAAGACGGAGATGTTGAAGCTTTCTTT
.	TRBV29-1	TRBJ2-7	.	CSVEAVGRNYEQYF	TGCAGCGTTGAAGCGGTGGGCAGAAACTACGAGCAGTACTTC
.	TRBV19	TRBJ1-6	.	CASSIEGIQYNSPLHF	TGTGCCAGTAGTATAGAAGGAATCCAATATAATTCACCCCTCCACTTT
TRBD2	TRBV6-1	TRBJ2-7	.	CASSEGTSGSLDEQYF	TGTGCCAGCAGTGAAGGGACTAGCGGGAGCCTTGACGAGCAGTACTTC
.	TRBV19	TRBJ1-1	.	CASSKHTQGDAAFF	TGTGCCAGTAGTAAACACACCCAAGGGGATGCAGCTTTCTTT
.	TRBV7-9	TRBJ1-1	once	CASSSDGNTEAFF	TGTGCCAGCAGCTCTGACGGGAACACTGAAGCTTTCTTT
.	TRBV30	TRBJ2-3	.	CAWSFRADTQYF	TGTGCCTGGAGCTTTAGGGCAGATACGCAGTATTTT
.	TRBV7-8	TRBJ1-4	.	CASSYNYYSRPNEKLFF	TGTGCCAGCAGCTATAATTACTACAGTAGGCCCAATGAAAAACTGTTTTTT
.	TRBV30	TRBJ1-2	.	CAWRLFWGQGDGYTF	TGTGCCTGGAGGCTGTTTTGGGGGCAGGGAGATGGCTACACCTTC
TRBD2	TRBV20-1	TRBJ2-7	once	CSARAGGEQYF	TGCAGTGCTAGAGCGGGGGGCGAGCAGTACTTC
.	TRBV4-1	TRBJ1-1	few	CASSQDRRNTEAFF	TGCGCCAGCAGCCAAGATCGGCGGAACACTGAAGCTTTCTTT
TRBD1	TRBV30	TRBJ1-6	.	CAWADRVNSPLHF	TGTGCCTGGGCGGACAGGGTCAATTCACCCCTCCACTTT
.	TRBV5-1	TRBJ2-5	.	CASSLSSQETQYF	TGCGCCAGCAGCCTCAGCAGCCAAGAGACCCAGTACTTC
.	TRBV6-4	TRBJ1-1	.	CASSAALNTEAFF	TGTGCCAGCAGTGCCGCTTTGAACACTGAAGCTTTCTTT
TRBD1	TRBV5-4	TRBJ2-2	.	CASSLPGQVGTGELFF	TGTGCCAGCAGCTTGCCTGGACAGGTTGGCACCGGGGAGCTGTTTTTT
TRBD1	TRBV2	TRBJ2-3	.	CASSLTGKPVTQYF	TGTGCCAGCAGCTTGACAGGGAAGCCCGTTACGCAGTATTTT
TRBD2	TRBV4-3	TRBJ2-1	once	CASSQRTSVFNEQFF	TGCGCCAGCAGCCAACGGACTAGCGTCTTCAATGAGCAGTTCTTC
.	TRBV7-2	TRBJ2-1	.	CASRFLVEGTNEQFF	TGTGCCAGCAGGTTTCTCGTAGAGGGTACAAATGAGCAGTTCTTC
TRBD1	TRBV14	TRBJ2-2	.	CASSLFTGGHGELFF	TGTGCCAGCAGCCTTTTCACAGGGGGCCACGGGGAGCTGTTTTTT
.	TRBV6-1	TRBJ1-5	.	CASSSDILQPQHF	TGTGCCAGCAGTTCAGACATTCTGCAGCCCCAGCATTTT
.	TRBV21-1	TRBJ2-7	.	CASSNYPRWGGAYEQYF	TGTGCCAGCAGCAATTACCCTCGATGGGGGGGGGCCTACGAGCAGTACTTC
.	TRBV4-1	TRBJ1-3	.	CASSQVQGGNTIYF	TGCGCCAGCAGCCAAGTCCAGGGAGGAAACACCATATATTTT
.	TRBV5-1	TRBJ1-4	once	CASSSTGERDEKLFF	TGCGCCAGCAGCTCCACGGGGGAAAGGGATGAAAAACTGTTTTTT
TRBD1	TRBV18	TRBJ2-3	.	CASSPPTGGTADTQYF	TGTGCCAGCTCACCACCGACAGGGGGTACCGCAGATACGCAGTATTTT
.	TRBV7-9	TRBJ1-1	.	CASSPQGTEAFF	TGTGCCAGCAGCCCCCAAGGCACTGAAGCTTTCTTT
.	TRBV5-1	TRBJ2-4	.	CASRKTIAGPDIQYF	TGCGCCAGCAGAAAGACGATTGCAGGCCCGGACATTCAGTACTTC
TRBD2	TRBV4-1	TRBJ2-1	.	CASSQVVAGGEQFF	TGCGCCAGCAGCCAGGTAGTAGCGGGAGGGGAGCAGTTCTTC
TRBD1	TRBV6-1	TRBJ1-2	.	CASSASTGGAASGYTF	TGTGCCAGCAGTGCGTCCACAGGGGGCGCAGCTTCCGGCTACACCTTC
.	TRBV29-1	TRBJ2-3	.	CSARRAGDTQYF	TGCAGCGCTCGGAGGGCGGGGGATACGCAGTATTTT
.	TRBV10-2	TRBJ1-5	few	CASKPGADQPQHF	TGCGCCAGCAAACCAGGGGCTGATCAGCCCCAGCATTTT
TRBD1	TRBV5-1	TRBJ1-4	.	CASSYGQGPGKLFF	TGCGCCAGCAGCTACGGACAGGGGCCAGGAAAACTGTTTTTT
.	TRBV5-4	TRBJ1-1	.	CASRQGRHEAFF	TGTGCCAGCAGACAGGGACGACATGAAGCTTTCTTT
.	TRBV2	TRBJ2-5	.	CASSDGVNRRETQYF	TGTGCCAGCAGTGATGGGGTGAATAGAAGGGAGACCCAGTACTTC
TRBD2	TRBV7-2	TRBJ2-3	.	CASSLAGGGGPTDTQYF	TGTGCCAGCAGCTTAGCAGGTGGGGGGGGTCCCACAGATACGCAGTATTTT
TRBD1	TRBV19	TRBJ1-6	.	CASSMRTGNSPLHF	TGTGCCAGTAGTATGAGGACAGGAAATTCACCCCTCCACTTT
TRBD1	TRBV10-3	TRBJ1-1	.	CAISGQGMNTEAFF	TGTGCCATCAGCGGACAGGGGATGAACACTGAAGCTTTCTTT
.	TRBV4-3	TRBJ2-2	.	CASSQDGGTGELFF	TGCGCCAGCAGCCAAGATGGGGGCACCGGGGAGCTGTTTTTT
.	TRBV4-3	TRBJ1-1	.	CASSQDQTGSSTEAFF	TGCGCCAGCAGCCAAGATCAGACGGGTAGTAGCACTGAAGCTTTCTTT
TRBD2	TRBV27	TRBJ2-7	.	CANLISLAGSYEQYF	TGTGCCAACCTGATTTCCCTAGCGGGTTCCTACGAGCAGTACTTC
.	TRBV19	TRBJ1-5	.	CASNPGGGRNQPQHF	TGTGCCAGTAATCCTGGAGGGGGACGCAATCAGCCCCAGCATTTT
.	TRBV6-1	TRBJ1-2	few	CASSEKAGLGYTF	TGTGCCAGCAGTGAAAAGGCAGGGCTTGGCTACACCTTC
.	TRBV30	TRBJ1-2	.	CAWSVGGRSYTF	TGTGCCTGGAGTGTTGGGGGCCGGAGCTACACCTTC
.	TRBV29-1	TRBJ2-1	.	CSVEDASLKGQAYNEQFF	TGCAGCGTTGAAGATGCGTCGCTTAAAGGACAAGCCTACAATGAGCAGTTCTTC
.	TRBV5-1	TRBJ2-1	few	CASWDTNEQFF	TGCGCCAGCTGGGATACCAATGAGCAGTTCTTC
TRBD1	TRBV27	TRBJ1-2	once	CASSLSWAGGREGYTF	TGTGCCAGCAGTTTATCTTGGGCAGGGGGCCGGGAAGGCTACACCTTC